This paragraph covers one TCR beta chain sequence. There is no known antigen for this receptor. Base qualities are not at hand, and no much larger clone is one base apart. For sequencing of the TCRbeta CDR3 region, genomic DNA was extracted from the sorted cells. The immunoSEQ Assay was used to sequence the TCRbeta CDR3 regions. The immuneACCESS repertoire file appears here via TCRdb, limited to in-frame rearrangements. These files lack a portion of the clones; in checked studies, under half of the deficit traces to unresolved V genes, and the cause of the others is not known. Within this sample are more than 50,000 clones, with about four fifths of them counted one time only. The top ten clonotypes cover under 30% of the sample. The germline V gene encodes CDR1 MGHRA and CDR2 YSYEKL. The CDR3 numbers 17 residues from cysteine through phenylalanine. Kept here is only the CDR3 DNA, which spans 51 bases and is read in frame from base 1. V trim: 4 bases; J trim: 4 bases; unmatched bases: 12.

This entry comes from a study of OX40 agonist ivuxolimab in advanced cancers. For the wider study: Ivuxolimab was an agonistic, fully human IgG2 monoclonal antibody directed against OX40 (CD134), a costimulatory receptor. Peripheral TCRbeta sequencing aimed to test whether ivuxolimab altered TCR sequence diversity and caused clonal T-cell expansion. Partial responses occurred in three dose-escalation patients, of whom one had hepatocellular carcinoma and two had cutaneous melanoma. Intravenous ivuxolimab was administered to patients every 2 weeks at six dose levels: 0.01, 0.1, 0.3, 1.5, 3 and 10 mg/kg. Patients were allowed to have had prior anti-PD-1, anti-PD-L1 or anti-CTLA-4 therapy, and around 41% of the dose-escalation patients had previously received checkpoint inhibitors. A male proportion of roughly 80% and a mean age of approximately 62 years, ranging from roughly 23 to 80, were recorded for the dose-escalation cohort. Of the 50 or so patients in dose escalation, some 19 had hepatocellular carcinoma, roughly 15 had melanoma, 9 had renal cell carcinoma and 9 had head and neck cancer. The paper reports the monotherapy dose-escalation portion (N of about 54 patients) of the phase I ivuxolimab trial.

What the authors observed across the whole study: On average, CD8+ T cells showed more expanded clones than CD4+ T cells after ivuxolimab. At doses of 0.1 to 3.0 mg/kg, clonal expansion of both CD4+ and CD8+ blood T cells was observed from baseline to week 6. Which antigens the clonally expanded peripheral T cells were specific for was not determined. Low levels of normalized T-cell clonal expansion were also seen in some nonresponding patients. In the 0.1-3.0 mg/kg groups, partial responders were among the patients with the lowest normalized peripheral clonal expansion, particularly in CD8+ T cells.

The trial excluded patients who had a history of autoimmune disease or who were on systemic immunosuppression. In every dose cohort, peripheral blood was drawn for TCR sequencing at baseline, cycle 4 day 1, and cycle 7 day 1. The samples were taken from a phase I, first-in-human, multicenter, open-label dose-escalation trial of ivuxolimab. Adults with locally advanced or metastatic melanoma, renal cell carcinoma, hepatocellular carcinoma or head and neck squamous cell carcinoma were enrolled in the trial. Before TCR sequencing, CD4+ and CD8+ T cells were separately sorted from peripheral blood. This clonotype was sampled from an adult with an advanced solid tumor such as melanoma, head and neck, liver or kidney cancer. The V gene is TRBV4-1 and the J gene is TRBJ2-1, with TRBD1 identical over 8 junction bases. Specimen: CD4+ or CD8+ T cells sorted from blood, collected in a trial of the OX40 agonist ivuxolimab. The CDR3 has the sequence CASSLTRTGLAYNEQFF. The nucleotide sequence is TGCGCCAGCAGCCTCACAAGGACAGGGTTGGCATACAATGAGCAGTTCTTC.